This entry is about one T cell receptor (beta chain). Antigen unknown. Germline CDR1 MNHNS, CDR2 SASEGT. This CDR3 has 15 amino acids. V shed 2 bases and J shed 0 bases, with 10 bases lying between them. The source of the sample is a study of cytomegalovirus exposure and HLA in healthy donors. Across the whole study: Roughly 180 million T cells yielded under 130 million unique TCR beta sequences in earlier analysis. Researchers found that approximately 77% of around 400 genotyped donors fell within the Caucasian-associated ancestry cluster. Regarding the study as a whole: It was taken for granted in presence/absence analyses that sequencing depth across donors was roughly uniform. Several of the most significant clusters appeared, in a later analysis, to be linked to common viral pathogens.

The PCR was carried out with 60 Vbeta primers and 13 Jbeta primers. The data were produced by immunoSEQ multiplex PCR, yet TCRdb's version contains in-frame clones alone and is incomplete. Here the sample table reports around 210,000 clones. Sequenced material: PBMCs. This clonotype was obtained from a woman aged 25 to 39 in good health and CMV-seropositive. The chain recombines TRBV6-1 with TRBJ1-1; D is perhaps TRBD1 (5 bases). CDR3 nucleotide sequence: TGTGCCAGCAGTGAATACAACAGGTTGAACACTGAAGCTTTCTTT. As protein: CASSEYNRLNTEAFF.